Shown below are 29 T cell receptor beta chains from a single sample sequenced in a study of control samples from healthy donors and cancer patients. Sequenced by immunoSEQ multiplex PCR; TCRdb stores in-frame clones only, minus some. The sample lists about 69,000 clones; roughly 86% were seen once. Sequencing input: PBMCs. The source of these receptors is a man between 60 and 75 years old with lung cancer.

This clone has just one count. V gene TRBV7-3 combines with J gene TRBJ1-1, with unresolved D. Germline CDR1 SGHTA, CDR2 FQGTGA. The CDR3 sequence is 13 residues long. The V end was cut by 2 bases, the J end by 0 bases, with 4 bases between. The CDR3 loop is CASSLHVNTEAFF. The CDR3, as DNA: TGTGCCAGCAGCTTACACGTGAACACTGAAGCTTTCTTT.

This chain joins TRBV9 and TRBJ2-1; unclear D gene. The CDR3 runs to 14 residues. V shed 0 bases and J shed 8 bases, with 12 bases lying between them. Germline CDR1 SGDLS, CDR2 YYNGEE. For the CDR3, the DNA is TGTGCCAGCAGCGTAGTTGCGAGGAGCGATGAGCAGTTCTTC. Translation gives CASSVVARSDEQFF.

The genes are TRBV3-1 (or the pseudogene TRBV3-2) and TRBJ2-3, with TRBD2 identical over 8 bases. Trimming took 5 bases from V and 4 from J; bases not matched to a gene: 11. This CDR3 spans 16 amino acids. Germline-derived CDR1 and CDR2 are LGHDT and YNNKEL (reference sequence). In DNA, the CDR3 is TGTGCCAGCAGCACTTTTGGGGCGGGGGGTCCAGATACGCAGTATTTT. It codes for CASSTFGAGGPDTQYF.

This chain connects TRBV7-9 to TRBJ1-2, with TRBD1 identical over 10 bases. V was pared by 5 bases and J by 8 bases, with 5 bases of the junction left unmatched. CDR1 SEHNR and CDR2 FQNEAQ come from the germline V gene (reference sequence). This CDR3 is built from 13 residues. The CDR3 region has the DNA TGTGCCAGCAGCCCGACAGGGGGCATGGGCTACACCTTC. Its protein is CASSPTGGMGYTF.

This clone turned up a few times. This chain uses TRBV5-6 with TRBJ2-5; D is tentatively TRBD1 or TRBD2 (5 bases each). With 0 bases removed from V and 5 bases from J, the gap between germline ends came to 23 bases. This CDR3 has 18 amino acids. The germline V gene encodes CDR1 SGHDT and CDR2 YYEEEE. This chain's CDR3 is CASSLALAGTPNAETQYF. CDR3 DNA: TGTGCCAGCAGCTTGGCGTTGGCAGGGACCCCCAATGCGGAGACCCAGTACTTC.

The genes are TRBV29-1 and TRBJ1-1; D perhaps matches TRBD1 (6 bases). Germline values: CDR1 SQVTM, CDR2 ANQGSEA. V was clipped by 4 bases and J by 7 bases, with 13 bases between them. This CDR3 spans 12 amino acids. CDR3 bases: TGCAGCGTTGGGAGGACAGCTTATGAAGCTTTCTTT. Its translation is CSVGRTAYEAFF.

The J gene is TRBJ2-2, the V gene TRBV28, with 7 nucleotides matching TRBD1. V shed 6 bases and J 5 bases; nucleotides not matched to a gene: 6. Germline assignment: CDR1 MDHEN and CDR2 SYDVKM. This CDR3 is built from 14 residues. The CDR3 DNA reads as TGTGCCAGCAGGCCGGGACAGAGAACCGGGGAGCTGTTTTTT. Amino acids: CASRPGQRTGELFF.

The V gene is TRBV7-8, the J gene TRBJ1-3, with D possibly matching TRBD1 (5 bases). Trimming stripped 4 bases from V and 0 bases from J, with 16 bases between. The CDR3 spans 17 residues. Germline values: CDR1 SGHVS, CDR2 FQNEAQ. The CDR3 reads CASSSSGTLFSGNTIYF. The CDR3 nucleotides are TGTGCCAGCAGCTCTTCCGGGACTCTATTCTCTGGAAACACCATATATTTT.

By its share, this clone is medium-sized. In DNA form, the CDR3 reads TGTGCCAGCAGCTTAGGCCTGGGAAACCCCGGGGAGCTGTTTTTT. It encodes CASSLGLGNPGELFF. The J gene is TRBJ2-2, the V gene TRBV7-7; no clear D. Germline CDR1 reads SSHAT; CDR2 reads FNYEAQ (reference sequence). V lost 1 base to trimming and J lost 6 bases, with 12 bases between them. CDR3 length: 15 residues.

The genes are TRBV4-1 and TRBJ2-2; D is uncertain. Trimming shortened V by 1 base and J by 5 bases, and 11 bases separated the two germline ends. From germline, CDR1 is MGHRA and CDR2 YSYEKL. This CDR3 is 15 amino acids long. The CDR3 loop reads CASSQGRTQTGELFF. For the CDR3, the DNA is TGCGCCAGCAGCCAAGGTAGGACGCAGACCGGGGAGCTGTTTTTT.

The V gene is TRBV6-5, the J gene TRBJ2-1; 14 bases line up with TRBD2. Germline loops: CDR1 MNHEY, CDR2 SVGAGI. Trimming at V came to 6 bases and at J to 8 bases, leaving 6 bases not matched to a gene. The CDR3 is made up of 15 amino acids. CDR3 region: CASSWTSGGRDEQFF. CDR3 DNA: TGTGCCAGCAGCTGGACTAGCGGGGGGCGGGATGAGCAGTTCTTC.

This chain links TRBV30 with TRBJ2-3; D remains ambiguous. The CDR3 spans 12 residues. Germline lookup yields CDR1 GTSNPN and CDR2 SVGIG (reference sequence). V lost 2 bases, J lost 5 bases, and 8 bases lay in between. In DNA form, the CDR3 reads TGTGCCTGGAGTCCCGGTAAAGATACGCAGTATTTT. It specifies CAWSPGKDTQYF.

The chain recombines TRBV25-1 with TRBJ1-1, with a possible D match to TRBD1 (5 bases). Trimming removed 3 bases from V and 6 bases from J, with 14 bases in between. Looked up from germline, CDR1 is MGHDK and CDR2 is SYGVNS. The CDR3 runs to 14 residues. CDR3 amino acids: CASSDWGMAAEAFF. CDR3 nucleotides: TGTGCCAGCAGTGATTGGGGGATGGCGGCTGAAGCTTTCTTT.

Points on this clone: One base away lies a much larger clone, so this may be a sequencing read error. CDR3 region: CASSLVGQPQHF. The CDR3 coding sequence is TGTGCCAGCAGCTTAGTGGGTCAGCCCCAGCATTTT. The chain employs TRBV7-2 and TRBJ1-5; D gene ambiguous. With 1 base removed from V and 6 bases from J, the gap between germline ends came to 4 bases. The germline gives CDR1 SGHTA, CDR2 FQGNSA. The length of the CDR3 is 12 residues. Variable domain in full (rest from reference TRBV7-2 and TRBJ1-5): GAGVSQSPSNKVTEKGKDVELRCDPISGHTALYWYRQSLGQGLEFLIYFQGNSAPDKSGLPSDRFSAERTGGSVSTLTIQRTQQEDSAVYLCASSLVGQPQHFGDGTRLSIL.

The chain has TRBV5-6 and TRBJ1-5; tentative D call: TRBD1 (5 bases). V was clipped by 1 base and J by 1 base, with 9 bases between them. This CDR3 contains 15 residues. Germline lookup yields CDR1 SGHDT and CDR2 YYEEEE. CDR3 in amino acids: CASSLWGGSNQPQHF. Here the CDR3 DNA reads TGTGCCAGCAGCTTGTGGGGCGGAAGCAATCAGCCCCAGCATTTT. The full variable domain, with the rest looked up from reference TRBV5-6 and TRBJ1-5, is DAGVTQSPTHLIKTRGQQVTLRCSPKSGHDTVSWYQQALGQGPQFIFQYYEEEERQRGNFPDRFSGHQFPNYSSELNVNALLLGDSALYLCASSLWGGSNQPQHFGDGTRLSIL.

The chain couples TRBV27 to TRBJ1-3; D perhaps matches TRBD1 (5 bases). Looked up from germline, CDR1 is MNHEY and CDR2 is SMNVEV (reference sequence). V dropped 4 bases and J dropped 0 bases, with 10 bases sitting between them. The CDR3 has 15 amino acids. CDR3 DNA: TGTGCCAGCAGTTCCGCCGACAGCTCTGGAAACACCATATATTTT. Translation gives CASSSADSSGNTIYF.

The V call is TRBV7-2, the J call TRBJ1-6; 7 positions agree with TRBD1. V shed 5 bases and J 3 bases; nucleotides not matched to a gene: 4. The CDR3 is 15 residues long. Germline V gene data show CDR1 as SGHTA and CDR2 as FQGNSA. The chain's CDR3 is CASSPQGDYNSPLHF. Written as DNA, the CDR3 is TGTGCCAGCAGCCCTCAGGGGGACTATAATTCACCCCTCCACTTT.

This sequence joins TRBV3-1 (or the pseudogene TRBV3-2) and TRBJ1-1, with D possibly matching TRBD1 (6 bases). V lost 4 bases and J lost 1, with 13 bases in between. The CDR3 runs 15 residues. The V gene's germline CDR1 is LGHDT and CDR2 YNNKEL (reference sequence). As DNA, the CDR3 is TGTGCCAGCAGCCCATCCGGGGGCAGGAACACTGAAGCTTTCTTT. Amino acid sequence: CASSPSGGRNTEAFF.

A single count supports this clone. The chain has TRBV2 and TRBJ1-5; 7 nucleotides agree with TRBD1. This CDR3 is 19 amino acids long. J gave up 2 bases and V 8 bases, and 21 bases lay outside the gene matches. Germline CDR1 is SNHLY and CDR2 is FYNNEI. CDR3 in DNA: TGTGCCAGCGATATTACAACAGGGGTGCTTGGTTGGGGCAATCAGCCCCAGCATTTT. Its translation is CASDITTGVLGWGNQPQHF.

V gene TRBV30 combines with J gene TRBJ2-5; 12 nucleotides line up with TRBD2. The germline CDR1 and CDR2 sequences are GTSNPN and SVGIG (reference sequence). The CDR3 runs to 16 residues. The V segment lost 0 bases and the J segment 1 base; nucleotides outside the gene matches: 3. The CDR3 DNA sequence: TGTGCCTGGAGTGTTCTACTAGCGGGGGGCCAAGAGACCCAGTACTTC. Translating it yields CAWSVLLAGGQETQYF.

The chain joins TRBV25-1 to TRBJ1-2; maybe TRBD1 (5 bases). The CDR3 has 13 residues. Trimming left V 6 bases short and J 4 bases short, with 12 bases between. Germline V gives CDR1 MGHDK, CDR2 SYGVNS. CDR3 coding DNA: TGTGCCAGCAGCCAGGGACGCGCCTATGGCTACACCTTC. It codes for CASSQGRAYGYTF.

The chain combines TRBV9 with TRBJ1-1, with D possibly being TRBD1 (5 bases). Trimming removed 2 bases from V and 0 bases from J, with 8 bases in between. Germline loops: CDR1 SGDLS, CDR2 YYNGEE. This CDR3 spans 14 amino acids. CDR3 sequence: CASSVGGMNTEAFF. The CDR3 coding sequence is TGTGCCAGCAGCGTCGGGGGGATGAACACTGAAGCTTTCTTT.

V and J are TRBV6-5 and TRBJ1-4, with a weak D call TRBD1 (6 bases). V dropped 10 bases and J dropped 13 bases, with 22 bases sitting between them. The V gene's germline CDR1 is MNHEY and CDR2 SVGAGI. This CDR3 has 13 residues. This CDR3 reads CATTGTASGGLFF. Written as DNA, the CDR3 is TGTGCCACTACAGGGACGGCCTCCGGGGGACTGTTTTTT.

The chain recombines TRBV18 with TRBJ1-2, with 8 bases lining up with TRBD1. The CDR3 is made up of 14 amino acids. Germline V gene sequence: CDR1 KGHSH, CDR2 LQKENI. V was clipped by 0 bases and J by 8 bases; unmatched bases: 5. The CDR3 reads CASSPPTGVFGYTF. CDR3 DNA sequence: TGTGCCAGCTCACCACCGACAGGGGTGTTCGGCTACACCTTC.

This chain links TRBV5-5 with TRBJ1-6, with 7 bases matching TRBD1. Trimming cost V 4 bases and J 6 bases; bases outside gene matches: 7. This CDR3 has 15 residues. CDR1 is SGHKS, CDR2 YYEKEE, per germline (reference sequence). CDR3 sequence (DNA): TGTGCCAGCAGCCTGGGACAGAAGTTTAATTCACCCCTCCACTTT. This encodes CASSLGQKFNSPLHF.

This chain connects TRBV5-6 to TRBJ2-3; no clear D gene. Per the germline V gene, CDR1 is SGHDT and CDR2 is YYEEEE. This CDR3 is built from 15 residues. V was pared by 4 bases and J by 2 bases, with 14 bases between. In nucleotides, the CDR3 is TGTGCCAGCAGCCCGAGACTGGCGGCCACAGATACGCAGTATTTT. Encoded protein: CASSPRLAATDTQYF.

The genes are TRBV19 and TRBJ2-2; 7 bases are shared with TRBD1. Per germline, CDR1 LNHDA and CDR2 SQIVND (reference sequence). This CDR3 region has 14 residues. Germline trimming cut 7 bases from V and 6 bases from J; bases unmatched to any gene: 8. The CDR3 sequence: CASIDRDVAGELFF. CDR3 nucleotide sequence: TGTGCCAGTATAGACAGGGACGTCGCCGGGGAGCTGTTTTTT.

The chain recombines TRBV19 with TRBJ2-1, with D perhaps matching TRBD2 (6 bases). From germline, CDR1 is LNHDA and CDR2 SQIVND (reference sequence). The CDR3 contains 15 residues. Trimming stripped 5 bases from V and 3 bases from J, with 14 bases between. CDR3 residues: CASSPGGIYYNEQFF. Written as DNA, the CDR3 is TGTGCCAGTAGTCCTGGGGGGATATACTACAATGAGCAGTTCTTC.

This clone was recorded once. CDR3 sequence reads: CASSEPTGGQGLRGYTF. The CDR3 DNA reads TGTGCCAGCAGTGAACCGACGGGGGGACAGGGGTTAAGAGGCTACACCTTC. This rearrangement joins TRBV25-1 to TRBJ1-2; TRBD1 matches 10 bases. The ends lost 2 bases at V and 8 bases at J; junction bases unmatched: 14. The length of the CDR3 is 17 residues. CDR1 is MGHDK and CDR2 is SYGVNS in the germline V gene.